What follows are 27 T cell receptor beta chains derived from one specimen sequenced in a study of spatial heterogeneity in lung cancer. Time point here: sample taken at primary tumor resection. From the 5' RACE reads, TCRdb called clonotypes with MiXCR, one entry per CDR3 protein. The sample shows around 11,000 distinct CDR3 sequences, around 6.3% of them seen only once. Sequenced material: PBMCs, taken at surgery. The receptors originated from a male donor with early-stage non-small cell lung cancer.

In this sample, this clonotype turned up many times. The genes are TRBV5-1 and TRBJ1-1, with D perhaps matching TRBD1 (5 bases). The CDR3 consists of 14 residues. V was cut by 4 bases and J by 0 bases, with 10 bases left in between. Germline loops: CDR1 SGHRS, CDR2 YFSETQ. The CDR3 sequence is CASSPDSLNTEAFF. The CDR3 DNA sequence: TGCGCCAGCAGCCCAGACAGTCTGAACACTGAAGCTTTCTTT.

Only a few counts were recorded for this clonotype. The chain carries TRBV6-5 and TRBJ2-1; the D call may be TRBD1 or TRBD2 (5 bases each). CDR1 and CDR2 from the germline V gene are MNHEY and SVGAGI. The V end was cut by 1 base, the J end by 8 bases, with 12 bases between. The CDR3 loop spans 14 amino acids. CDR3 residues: CASSYLVRGYEQFF. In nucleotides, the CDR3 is TGTGCCAGCAGTTACTTGGTCCGGGGCTATGAGCAGTTCTTC.

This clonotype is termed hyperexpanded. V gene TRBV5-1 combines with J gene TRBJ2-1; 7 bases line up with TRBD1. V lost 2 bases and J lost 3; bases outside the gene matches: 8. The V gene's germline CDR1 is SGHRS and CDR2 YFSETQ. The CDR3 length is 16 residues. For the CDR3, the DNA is TGCGCCAGCAGCTTCAAAACCGGGGACAGCTACAATGAGCAGTTCTTC. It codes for CASSFKTGDSYNEQFF. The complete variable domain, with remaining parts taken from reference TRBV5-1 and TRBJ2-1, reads KAGVTQTPRYLIKTRGQQVTLSCSPISGHRSVSWYQQTPGQGLQFLFEYFSETQRNKGNFPGRFSGRQFSNSRSEMNVSTLELGDSALYLCASSFKTGDSYNEQFFGPGTRLTVL.

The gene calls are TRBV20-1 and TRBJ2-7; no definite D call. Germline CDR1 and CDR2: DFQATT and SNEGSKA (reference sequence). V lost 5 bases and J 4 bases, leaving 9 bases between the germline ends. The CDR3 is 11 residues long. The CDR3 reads CSAPDRYEQYF. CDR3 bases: TGCAGTGCTCCTGACCGATACGAGCAGTACTTC.

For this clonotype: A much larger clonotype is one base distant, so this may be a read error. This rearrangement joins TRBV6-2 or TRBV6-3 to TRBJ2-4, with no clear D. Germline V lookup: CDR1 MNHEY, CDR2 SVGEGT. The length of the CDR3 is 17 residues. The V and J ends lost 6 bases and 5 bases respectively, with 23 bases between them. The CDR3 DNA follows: TGTGCCAGCAGCGGATGGAGCAACCGGTCAAACGAAAACATTCAGTACTTC. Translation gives CASSGWSNRSNENIQYF.

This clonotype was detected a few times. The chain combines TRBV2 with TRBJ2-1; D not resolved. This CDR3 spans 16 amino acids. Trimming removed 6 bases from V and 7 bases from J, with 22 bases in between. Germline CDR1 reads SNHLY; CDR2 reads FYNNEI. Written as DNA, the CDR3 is TGTGCCAGCAGGGCTCGTTGGGCGTTAGGCGTAAATGAGCAGTTCTTC. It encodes CASRARWALGVNEQFF.

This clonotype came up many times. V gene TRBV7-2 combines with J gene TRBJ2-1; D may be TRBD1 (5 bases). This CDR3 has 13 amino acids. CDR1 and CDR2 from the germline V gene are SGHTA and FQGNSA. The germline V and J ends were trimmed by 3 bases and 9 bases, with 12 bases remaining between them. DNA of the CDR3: TGTGCCAGCAGCTTCTTGCAGGGTACTGAGCAGTTCTTC. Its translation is CASSFLQGTEQFF.

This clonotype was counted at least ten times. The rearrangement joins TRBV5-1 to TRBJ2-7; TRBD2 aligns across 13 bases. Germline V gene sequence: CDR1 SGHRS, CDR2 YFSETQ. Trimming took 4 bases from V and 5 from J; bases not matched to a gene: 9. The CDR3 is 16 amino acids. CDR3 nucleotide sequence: TGCGCCAGCAGCGGGAGGACTAGCGGGGGTTCCCACGAGCAGTACTTC. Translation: CASSGRTSGGSHEQYF.

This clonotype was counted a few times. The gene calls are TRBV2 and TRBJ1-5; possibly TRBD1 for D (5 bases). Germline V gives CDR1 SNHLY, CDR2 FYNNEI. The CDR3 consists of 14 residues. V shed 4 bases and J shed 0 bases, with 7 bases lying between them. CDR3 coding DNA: TGTGCCAGCAGTGGGACAAATAGCAATCAGCCCCAGCATTTT. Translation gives CASSGTNSNQPQHF.

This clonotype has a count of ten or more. The CDR3 is CAIKGDSTDTQYF. The CDR3 DNA reads TGTGCCATCAAAGGGGACAGCACAGATACGCAGTATTTT. This chain connects TRBV10-3 to TRBJ2-3; either TRBD1 or TRBD2 may fit D (5 bases each). Germline loops: CDR1 ENHRY, CDR2 SYGVKD. V shed 7 bases and J shed 0 bases, with 8 bases lying between them. This CDR3 contains 13 residues.

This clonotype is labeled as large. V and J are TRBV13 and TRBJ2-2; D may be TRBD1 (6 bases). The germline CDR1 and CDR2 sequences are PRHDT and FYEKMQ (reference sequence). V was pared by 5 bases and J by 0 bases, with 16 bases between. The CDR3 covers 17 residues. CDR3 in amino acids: CASSADPDSTNTGELFF. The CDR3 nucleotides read TGTGCCAGCAGCGCGGACCCGGACAGCACGAACACCGGGGAGCTGTTTTTT. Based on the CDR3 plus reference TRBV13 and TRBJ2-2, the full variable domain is AAGVIQSPRHLIKEKRETATLKCYPIPRHDTVYWYQQGPGQDPQFLISFYEKMQSDKGSIPDRFSAQQFSDYHSELNMSSLELGDSALYFCASSADPDSTNTGELFFGEGSRLTVL.

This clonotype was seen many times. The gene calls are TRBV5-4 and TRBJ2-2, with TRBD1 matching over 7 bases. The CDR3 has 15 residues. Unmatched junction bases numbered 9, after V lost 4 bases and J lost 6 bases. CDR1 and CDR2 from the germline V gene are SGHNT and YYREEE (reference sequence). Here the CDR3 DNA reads TGTGCCAGCAGCCGGGACAGCACATACGCCGGGGAGCTGTTTTTT. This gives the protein CASSRDSTYAGELFF. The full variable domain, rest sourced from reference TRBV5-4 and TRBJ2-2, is ETGVTQSPTHLIKTRGQQVTLRCSSQSGHNTVSWYQQALGQGPQFIFQYYREEENGRGNFPPRFSGLQFPNYSSELNVNALELDDSALYLCASSRDSTYAGELFFGEGSRLTVL.

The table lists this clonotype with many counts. Here the CDR3 reads CASSLWPAEQFF. CDR3 bases: TGTGCCAGCAGCTTGTGGCCGGCTGAGCAGTTCTTC. J is TRBJ2-1 and V is TRBV5-6; D gene unclear. V shed 1 base and J shed 9 bases, with 8 bases lying between them. This CDR3 is built from 12 residues. Per germline, CDR1 SGHDT and CDR2 YYEEEE.

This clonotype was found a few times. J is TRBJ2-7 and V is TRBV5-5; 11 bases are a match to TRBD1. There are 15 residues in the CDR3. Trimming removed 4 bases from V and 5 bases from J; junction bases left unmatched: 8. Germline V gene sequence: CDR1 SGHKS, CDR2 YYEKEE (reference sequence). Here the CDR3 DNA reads TGTGCCAGCAGCCCTGGACAGGGGGCTTACCACGAGCAGTACTTC. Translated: CASSPGQGAYHEQYF.

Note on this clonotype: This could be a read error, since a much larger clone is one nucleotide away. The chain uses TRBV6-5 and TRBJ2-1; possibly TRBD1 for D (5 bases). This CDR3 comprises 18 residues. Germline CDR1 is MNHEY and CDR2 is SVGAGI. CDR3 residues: CARSYSRSGRVAYNEQFF. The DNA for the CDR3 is TGTGCCAGAAGTTACTCGAGATCCGGCAGGGTCGCCTACAATGAGCAGTTCTTC.

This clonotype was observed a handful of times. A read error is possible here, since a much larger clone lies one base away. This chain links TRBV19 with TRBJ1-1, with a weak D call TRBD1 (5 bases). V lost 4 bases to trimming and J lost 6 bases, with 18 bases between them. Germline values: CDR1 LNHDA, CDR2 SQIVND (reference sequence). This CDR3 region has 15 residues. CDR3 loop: CASSSPQDIESEAFF. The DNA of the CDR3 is TGTGCCAGTAGTAGCCCCCAGGACATTGAATCTGAAGCTTTCTTT.

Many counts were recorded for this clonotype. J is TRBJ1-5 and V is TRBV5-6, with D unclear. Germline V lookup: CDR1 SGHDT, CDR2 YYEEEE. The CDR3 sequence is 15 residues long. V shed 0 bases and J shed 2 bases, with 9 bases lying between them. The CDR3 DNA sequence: TGTGCCAGCAGCTTGGGGGGATTGGGCAATCAGCCCCAGCATTTT. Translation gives CASSLGGLGNQPQHF. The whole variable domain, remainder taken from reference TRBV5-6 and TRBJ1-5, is DAGVTQSPTHLIKTRGQQVTLRCSPKSGHDTVSWYQQALGQGPQFIFQYYEEEERQRGNFPDRFSGHQFPNYSSELNVNALLLGDSALYLCASSLGGLGNQPQHFGDGTRLSIL.

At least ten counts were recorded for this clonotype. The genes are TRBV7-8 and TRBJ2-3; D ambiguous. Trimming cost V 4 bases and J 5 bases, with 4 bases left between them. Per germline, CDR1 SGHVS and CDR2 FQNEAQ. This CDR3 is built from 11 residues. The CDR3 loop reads CASSWIDTQYF. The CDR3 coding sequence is TGTGCCAGCAGCTGGATAGATACGCAGTATTTT.

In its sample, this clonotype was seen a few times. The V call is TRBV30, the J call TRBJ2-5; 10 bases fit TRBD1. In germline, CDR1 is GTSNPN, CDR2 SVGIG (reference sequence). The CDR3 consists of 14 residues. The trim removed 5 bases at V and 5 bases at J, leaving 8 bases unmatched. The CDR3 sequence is CAWHSGTGEETQYF. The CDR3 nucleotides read TGTGCCTGGCACTCCGGGACAGGGGAGGAGACCCAGTACTTC.

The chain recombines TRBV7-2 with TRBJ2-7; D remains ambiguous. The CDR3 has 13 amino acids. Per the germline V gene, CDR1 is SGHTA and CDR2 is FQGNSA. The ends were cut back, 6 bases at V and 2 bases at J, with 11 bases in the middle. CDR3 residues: CASSADVPYEQYF. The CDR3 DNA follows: TGTGCCAGCAGTGCGGACGTTCCCTACGAGCAGTACTTC.

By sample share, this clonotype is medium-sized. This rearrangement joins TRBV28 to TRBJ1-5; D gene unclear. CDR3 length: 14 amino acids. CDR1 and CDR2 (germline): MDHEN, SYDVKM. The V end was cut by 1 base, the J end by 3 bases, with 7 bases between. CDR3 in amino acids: CASSLFSNNQPQHF. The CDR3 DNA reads TGTGCCAGCAGTTTATTCAGCAACAATCAGCCCCAGCATTTT.

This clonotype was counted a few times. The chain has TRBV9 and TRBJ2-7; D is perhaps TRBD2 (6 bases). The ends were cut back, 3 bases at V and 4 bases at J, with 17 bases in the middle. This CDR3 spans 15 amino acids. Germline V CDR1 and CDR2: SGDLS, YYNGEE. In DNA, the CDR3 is TGTGCCAGCAGCGCCCCGCCGGGACTCGCTTACGAGCAGTACTTC. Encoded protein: CASSAPPGLAYEQYF. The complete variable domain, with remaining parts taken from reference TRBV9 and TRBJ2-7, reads DSGVTQTPKHLITATGQRVTLRCSPRSGDLSVYWYQQSLDQGLQFLIQYYNGEERAKGNILERFSAQQFPDLHSELNLSSLELGDSALYFCASSAPPGLAYEQYFGPGTRLTVT.

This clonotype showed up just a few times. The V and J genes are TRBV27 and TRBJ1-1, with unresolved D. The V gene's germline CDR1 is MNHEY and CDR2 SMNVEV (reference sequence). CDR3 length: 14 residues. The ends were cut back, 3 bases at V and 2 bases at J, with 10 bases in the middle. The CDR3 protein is CASSFRSQNTEAFF. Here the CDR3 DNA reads TGTGCCAGCAGTTTCAGAAGTCAAAACACTGAAGCTTTCTTT.

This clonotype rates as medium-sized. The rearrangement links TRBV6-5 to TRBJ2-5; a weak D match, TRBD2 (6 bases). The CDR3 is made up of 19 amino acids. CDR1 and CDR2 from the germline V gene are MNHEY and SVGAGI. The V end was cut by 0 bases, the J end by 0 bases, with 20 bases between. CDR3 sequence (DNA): TGTGCCAGCAGTTACTCCAAGGGAGGATTCTATGGGTACCAAGAGACCCAGTACTTC. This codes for CASSYSKGGFYGYQETQYF.

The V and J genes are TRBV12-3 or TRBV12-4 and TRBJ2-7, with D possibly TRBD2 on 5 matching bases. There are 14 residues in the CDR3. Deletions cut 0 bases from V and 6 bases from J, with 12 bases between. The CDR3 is CASSLARGSCEQYF. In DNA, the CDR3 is TGTGCCAGCAGTTTAGCCCGGGGTAGCTGCGAGCAGTACTTC.

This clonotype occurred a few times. Here the CDR3 DNA reads TGTGCCAGCAGTGAAGGAGGGAGCAACCAAGAGACCCAGTACTTC. Its protein is CASSEGGSNQETQYF. The chain links TRBV2 to TRBJ2-5, with TRBD2 as a possible D gene (5 bases). Germline-derived CDR1 and CDR2 are SNHLY and FYNNEI. The V and J ends lost 1 base and 0 bases respectively, with 9 bases between them. The CDR3 covers 15 residues.

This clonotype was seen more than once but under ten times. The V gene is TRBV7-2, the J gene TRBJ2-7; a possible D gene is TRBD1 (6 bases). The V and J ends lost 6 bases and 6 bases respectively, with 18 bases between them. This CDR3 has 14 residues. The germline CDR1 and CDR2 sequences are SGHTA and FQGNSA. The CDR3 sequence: CASSPTYQGPEQYF. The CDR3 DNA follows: TGTGCCAGCAGTCCAACTTATCAGGGGCCCGAGCAGTACTTC.